A selection of T cell receptor beta chains follows, all from one sample in a study of T cells in Graves' hyperthyroidism and ophthalmopathy. Each CDR3 protein gets one entry after TCRdb re-called the multiplex PCR reads with MiXCR. The profile covers about 330,000 distinct CDR3 sequences, with roughly 13% appearing a single time and about 37% taken by the ten largest. Sequenced: blood. These TCRs come from a woman aged 35 to 49 with Graves' ophthalmopathy. Both conserved end residues are part of each CDR3. The D gene is left open where the match is weak. Expanded clones get a size class; other rows say once, few or many, or leave the size out.

D	length	size	V	J	DNA	CDR3
TRBD2	15	.	TRBV7-8	TRBJ2-1	TGTGCCAGCAGCTTAGGCGGGGGATCGAACAATGAGCAGTTCTTC	CASSLGGGSNNEQFF
.	12	few	TRBV19	TRBJ1-1	TGTGCCGGTATGAACCGAAACTTCGAAGCTTTCTTT	CAGMNRNFEAFF
.	15	few	TRBV4-2	TRBJ1-4	TGTGCCAGCAGCCAAGATTTGGGAACTAATGAAAAACTGTTTTTT	CASSQDLGTNEKLFF
.	14	many	TRBV2	TRBJ2-3	TGTGCCAGCAGTGAAGAGGGGGTCACAGATACGCAGTATTTT	CASSEEGVTDTQYF
.	17	.	TRBV19	TRBJ2-1	TGTGCCAGTAGCACTCCAAAGGAAAGACAGAACTTGAATGAGCAGTTCTTC	CASSTPKERQNLNEQFF
.	12	many	TRBV2	TRBJ2-7	TGTGCCAGCAGTGATGGGGGCTGGGAGCAGTACTTC	CASSDGGWEQYF
.	15	few	TRBV11-2	TRBJ1-3	TGTGCCAGCAGCCTTGACACTCACTCTGGAAACACCATATATTTT	CASSLDTHSGNTIYF
.	15	few	TRBV11-2	TRBJ2-2	TGTGCCAGCAGCCATAAACTCTCGATCACCGGGGAGCTGTTTTTT	CASSHKLSITGELFF
.	13	few	TRBV18	TRBJ2-5	TGTGCCAGCTCCAGTTATACTGAAGAGACCCAGTACTTC	CASSSYTEETQYF
TRBD1	13	many	TRBV20-1	TRBJ1-2	TGCAGTGCTAGACGACAGGGGAACTATGGCTACACCTTC	CSARRQGNYGYTF
.	16	many	TRBV7-8	TRBJ1-1	TGTGCCAGCAGCCAACTTAGCATCAGCAGGGTTGGTGAAGCTTTCTTT	CASSQLSISRVGEAFF
TRBD1	15	few	TRBV7-9	TRBJ2-5	TGTGCCAGCAGCTTAGATCAGGGGGCGCGGGAGACCCAGTACTTC	CASSLDQGARETQYF
TRBD2	14	many	TRBV2	TRBJ2-1	TGTGCCAGCACCGGGACTAGCGGACGCAATGAGCAGTTCTTC	CASTGTSGRNEQFF
.	13	.	TRBV20-1	TRBJ1-2	TGCAGTGCTAGAAGGACAGTCCCCTATGGCTACACCTTC	CSARRTVPYGYTF